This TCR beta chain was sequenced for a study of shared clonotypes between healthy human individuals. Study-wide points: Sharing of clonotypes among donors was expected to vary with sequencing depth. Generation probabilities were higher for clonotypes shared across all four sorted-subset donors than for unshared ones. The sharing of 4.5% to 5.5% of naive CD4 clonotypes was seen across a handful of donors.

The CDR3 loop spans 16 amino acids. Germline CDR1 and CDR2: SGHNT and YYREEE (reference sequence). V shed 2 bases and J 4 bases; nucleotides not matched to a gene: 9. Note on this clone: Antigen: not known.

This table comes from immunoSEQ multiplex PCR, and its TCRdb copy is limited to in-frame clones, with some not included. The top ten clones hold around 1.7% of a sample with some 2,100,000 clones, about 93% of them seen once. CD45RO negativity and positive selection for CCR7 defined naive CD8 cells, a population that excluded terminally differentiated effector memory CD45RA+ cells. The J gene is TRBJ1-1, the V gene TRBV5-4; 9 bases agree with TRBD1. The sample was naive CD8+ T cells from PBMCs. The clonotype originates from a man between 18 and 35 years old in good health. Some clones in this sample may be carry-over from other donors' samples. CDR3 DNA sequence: TGTGCCAGCAGCTTCTCAAAGGGACAGGGAGTCACTGAAGCTTTCTTT. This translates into CASSFSKGQGVTEAFF.